This passage covers 27 T cell receptor beta chains from one sample sequenced in a study of graft-versus-host responses after intestinal transplantation. Here immunoSEQ multiplex PCR was the method, and the copy in TCRdb shows in-frame clones only, minus some. The table has 25,000 or so clones, 90% seen once. The sequenced sample was PBMCs, obtained 39 to 40 days after intestinal transplant. The receptor source for this set is a human patient who received an intestinal transplant, so some T cells may come from the graft donor.

The chain uses TRBV7-3 and TRBJ2-1, with 7 bases identical to TRBD2. CDR3 length: 19 amino acids. CDR1 SGHTA and CDR2 FQGTGA come from the germline V gene. The V and J ends lost 1 base and 2 bases, in that order; junction bases with no gene match: 14. The CDR3 nucleotides read TGTGCCAGCAGCTTAAACCCTAAGTGGAGCGGGGTCGCCTACAATGAGCAGTTCTTC. It yields the protein CASSLNPKWSGVAYNEQFF.

The chain links TRBV9 to TRBJ1-2; the D gene is possibly TRBD1 (5 bases). V gave up 0 bases and J gave up 4 bases, with 13 bases separating them. Germline-derived CDR1 and CDR2 are SGDLS and YYNGEE. CDR3 length: 15 amino acids. For the CDR3, the DNA is TGTGCCAGCAGCGTAGAAAGGCAGGGAAGCTATGGCTACACCTTC. Translated: CASSVERQGSYGYTF.

Only a few counts were recorded for this clone. The chain employs TRBV2 and TRBJ2-5; 7 bases are shared with TRBD1. This CDR3 contains 13 residues. Per germline, CDR1 SNHLY and CDR2 FYNNEI. V shed 9 bases, J shed 5 bases, and the junction held 9 bases outside the gene matches. CDR3 nucleotide sequence: TGTGCCAGTTACGGGACAGTCGAGGAGACCCAGTACTTC. Its translation: CASYGTVEETQYF.

This clone has just a few counts. The chain recombines TRBV6-4 with TRBJ2-2; D gene uncertain. The CDR3 spans 13 residues. Germline CDR1 reads MRHNA; CDR2 reads SNTAGT. V lost 0 bases to trimming and J lost 5 bases, with 4 bases between them. CDR3 nucleotide sequence: TGTGCCAGCAGTGACTCGACTACCGGGGAGCTGTTTTTT. This gives the protein CASSDSTTGELFF.

The chain joins TRBV18 to TRBJ1-3; perhaps TRBD1 as D (5 bases). Germline V gene sequence: CDR1 KGHSH, CDR2 LQKENI. Trimming took 2 bases from V and 3 from J, leaving 8 bases between them. This CDR3 has 14 amino acids. Here the CDR3 reads CASSPTRVGNTIYF. Here the CDR3 DNA reads TGTGCCAGCTCACCAACCAGGGTTGGAAACACCATATATTTT.

This clone was recorded once. CDR3 region: CASAIGGGTYEQYF. The CDR3 DNA reads TGTGCCAGCGCCATTGGGGGAGGCACCTACGAGCAGTACTTC. The rearrangement uses TRBV27 and TRBJ2-7; tentatively, D is TRBD2 (6 bases). From germline, CDR1 is MNHEY and CDR2 SMNVEV (reference sequence). Trimming removed 8 bases at V and 2 bases at J, with 16 bases between. CDR3 length equals 14 residues.

The V gene is TRBV7-9, the J gene TRBJ1-1; tentative D call: TRBD1 (6 bases). Trimming removed 2 bases from V and 6 bases from J, with 25 bases in between. The CDR3 has 18 residues. CDR1 is SEHNR, CDR2 FQNEAQ, per germline (reference sequence). CDR3 amino acids: CASSLYEGRGTRAPEAFF. DNA for the CDR3: TGTGCCAGCAGCTTATATGAGGGCAGGGGAACTCGGGCCCCTGAAGCTTTCTTT.

The chain is built from TRBV6-5 and TRBJ2-7; perhaps TRBD2 as D (6 bases). V was trimmed by 6 bases and J by 4 bases, leaving 10 bases between them. Germline loops: CDR1 MNHEY, CDR2 SVGAGI. The CDR3 length is 12 residues. DNA for the CDR3: TGTGCCAGCAGGGGGACTTTTTACGAGCAGTACTTC. This translates into CASRGTFYEQYF.

This sequence joins TRBV19 and TRBJ1-2; the D is unclear. Trimming removed 1 base from V and 2 bases from J, with 5 bases in between. This CDR3 comprises 13 residues. From germline, CDR1 is LNHDA and CDR2 SQIVND (reference sequence). CDR3 amino acids: CASSIGGNYGYTF. The CDR3, as DNA: TGTGCCAGTAGTATAGGAGGCAACTATGGCTACACCTTC.

The CDR3 bases are TGTGCCAGCAGCGTTGAGTATCTAGGATCGAGCTATGGCTACACCTTC. As protein: CASSVEYLGSSYGYTF. J is TRBJ1-2 and V is TRBV9; D gene uncertain. This CDR3 is built from 16 residues. Germline V gene data show CDR1 as SGDLS and CDR2 as YYNGEE. V lost 2 bases and J 4 bases, leaving 18 bases between the germline ends.

In DNA form, the CDR3 reads TGTGCCAGCAGTGAAGCACCGGGACAGGGCTCCAATCAGCCCCAGCATTTT. This encodes CASSEAPGQGSNQPQHF. J is TRBJ1-5 and V is TRBV2; TRBD1 aligns across 9 bases. Trimming cost V 0 bases and J 3 bases; bases outside gene matches: 6. CDR3 length equals 17 residues. Germline V gives CDR1 SNHLY, CDR2 FYNNEI. Full variable domain (missing parts from reference TRBV2 and TRBJ1-5): EPEVTQTPSHQVTQMGQEVILRCVPISNHLYFYWYRQILGQKVEFLVSFYNNEISEKSEIFDDQFSVERPDGSNFTLKIRSTKLEDSAMYFCASSEAPGQGSNQPQHFGDGTRLSIL.

The CDR3 DNA reads TGTGCCAGCAGCCTCCAGTTGGGCCTTCAATACTACGAGCAGTACTTC. Amino acids: CASSLQLGLQYYEQYF. The genes are TRBV14 and TRBJ2-7; D uncertain. Trimming removed 4 bases from V and 3 bases from J, with 19 bases in between. Germline V gives CDR1 SGHDN, CDR2 FVKESK. The CDR3 sequence is 16 residues long.

This clone was seen once. This rearrangement joins TRBV19 to TRBJ2-5, with D tentatively TRBD2 (5 bases). CDR3 length equals 14 residues. In germline, CDR1 is LNHDA, CDR2 SQIVND (reference sequence). V dropped 5 bases and J dropped 4 bases, with 14 bases sitting between them. The CDR3 here is CASSPRARGETQYF. Here the CDR3 DNA reads TGTGCCAGTAGTCCTCGGGCCCGGGGAGAGACCCAGTACTTC.

CDR3 protein: CASSLTGLAVYNEQFF. In DNA, the CDR3 is TGTGCCAGCAGCTTGACCGGACTAGCGGTCTACAATGAGCAGTTCTTC. The chain carries TRBV5-6 and TRBJ2-1, with 10 bases identical to TRBD2. Germline V gene lookup returns CDR1 SGHDT and CDR2 YYEEEE. This CDR3 region has 16 residues. The trim removed 1 base at V and 3 bases at J, leaving 4 bases unmatched.

The chain recombines TRBV9 with TRBJ2-7, with 8 bases aligning to TRBD2. The CDR3 covers 15 residues. J gave up 6 bases and V 3 bases, and 11 bases lay outside the gene matches. Germline V gene data show CDR1 as SGDLS and CDR2 as YYNGEE. The CDR3 nucleotides are TGTGCCAGCAGCGCCGAGGGACTAGTTGGCGGCGAGCAGTACTTC. It is translated as CASSAEGLVGGEQYF.

This clone was detected a few times. The V gene is TRBV5-8, the J gene TRBJ1-3, with D hard to call. The CDR3 has 12 amino acids. Germline-derived CDR1 and CDR2 are SGHTS and YDEGEE. Trimming removed 0 bases at V and 4 bases at J, with 2 bases between. The CDR3 loop is CASSLEGNTIYF. The CDR3 coding sequence is TGTGCCAGCAGCTTGGAAGGAAACACCATATATTTT.

The rearrangement uses TRBV9 and TRBJ2-5; tentatively, D is TRBD2 (6 bases). The CDR3 is made up of 18 amino acids. CDR1 is SGDLS, CDR2 YYNGEE, per germline. V was pared by 3 bases and J by 6 bases, with 27 bases between. CDR3 region: CASSAQGWGREARQTQYF. CDR3 coding DNA: TGTGCCAGCAGCGCCCAAGGTTGGGGAAGGGAGGCGCGTCAGACCCAGTACTTC.

V and J are TRBV6-5 and TRBJ1-1; D is unresolved. Germline loops: CDR1 MNHEY, CDR2 SVGAGI. The CDR3 runs 14 residues. The V gene lost 5 bases and the J gene lost 6 bases, with 16 bases spanning the gap. The chain's CDR3 is CASSPDWVNAEAFF. CDR3 in DNA: TGTGCCAGCAGTCCGGACTGGGTTAACGCTGAAGCTTTCTTT.

V is TRBV15 and J is TRBJ1-4, with D possibly TRBD1 on 6 matching bases. The CDR3 is made up of 16 amino acids. V was clipped by 5 bases and J by 5 bases, with 18 bases between them. Germline CDR1 reads LNHNV; CDR2 reads YYDKDF (reference sequence). The CDR3 spells CATSERMTGPNEKLFF. The CDR3 region has the DNA TGTGCCACCAGCGAACGTATGACAGGTCCGAATGAAAAACTGTTTTTT.

This clone was found a few times. This rearrangement joins TRBV15 to TRBJ2-2, with D uncertain. Germline-derived CDR1 and CDR2 are LNHNV and YYDKDF (reference sequence). V was clipped by 1 base and J by 0 bases, with 0 bases between them. This CDR3 spans 13 amino acids. The CDR3 loop is CATSRANTGELFF. DNA for the CDR3: TGTGCCACCAGCAGAGCGAACACCGGGGAGCTGTTTTTT.

The genes are TRBV5-4 and TRBJ2-7; D may be TRBD1 (6 bases). The V and J ends lost 0 bases and 0 bases respectively, with 10 bases between them. The CDR3 runs 15 residues. Germline CDR1 SGHNT, CDR2 YYREEE (reference sequence). The CDR3 is CASSLDQGSSYEQYF. The CDR3 coding sequence is TGTGCCAGCAGCTTGGATCAGGGGTCCTCCTACGAGCAGTACTTC.

This clone was found a few times. This chain links TRBV7-9 with TRBJ2-7; possible D gene TRBD2, 6 bases. The CDR3 has 12 amino acids. From germline, CDR1 is SEHNR and CDR2 FQNEAQ (reference sequence). The V and J ends lost 6 bases and 6 bases respectively, with 12 bases between them. Written as DNA, the CDR3 is TGTGCCAGCAGATGGCAGGGAGGCGAGCAGTACTTC. This sequence encodes CASRWQGGEQYF.

Relative to its sample, this clone is large. This chain joins TRBV10-2 and TRBJ1-2; 8 bases fit TRBD1. This CDR3 has 12 residues. The germline V gene encodes CDR1 WSHSY and CDR2 SAAADI. The J segment lost 5 bases and the V segment lost 8 bases, leaving 4 bases of the junction unmatched. CDR3 sequence (DNA): TGCGCCAGCTGGGACAGGCGTTATGGCTACACCTTC. This codes for CASWDRRYGYTF.

A single count supports this clone. V usage is TRBV28 and J usage is TRBJ2-7, with D perhaps TRBD1 (6 bases). The V end was cut by 5 bases, the J end by 2 bases, with 13 bases between. Germline CDR1 reads MDHEN; CDR2 reads SYDVKM. CDR3 length equals 14 residues. CDR3 sequence reads: CASSLRQAPYEQYF. As DNA, the CDR3 is TGTGCCAGCAGTCTACGACAGGCTCCCTACGAGCAGTACTTC.

This chain joins TRBV10-2 and TRBJ1-3; 8 positions match TRBD1. The trim removed 4 bases at V and 1 base at J, leaving 6 bases unmatched. Per germline, CDR1 WSHSY and CDR2 SAAADI. The CDR3 runs 16 residues. In DNA form, the CDR3 reads TGCGCCAGCAGTGGTACAGGGGGTAAATCTGGAAACACCATATATTTT. Its translation: CASSGTGGKSGNTIYF.

The CDR3 sequence: CASSPQGLAKNIQYF. In nucleotides, the CDR3 is TGTGCCAGCAGCCCTCAGGGCCTAGCCAAAAACATTCAGTACTTC. The chain recombines TRBV28 with TRBJ2-4; possible D gene TRBD1, 5 bases. Between the trimmed V and J ends, which lost 6 bases and 0 bases, there was a span of 12 bases. This CDR3 contains 15 residues. Per germline, CDR1 MDHEN and CDR2 SYDVKM.

This clone was observed a few times. This chain connects TRBV27 to TRBJ1-2; 10 bases agree with TRBD1. Germline loops: CDR1 MNHEY, CDR2 SMNVEV (reference sequence). With V trimmed by 3 bases and J by 8 bases, 6 bases remained unmatched. There are 14 residues in the CDR3. The CDR3 spells CASSFGTGEEGYTF. The CDR3 DNA is TGTGCCAGCAGTTTCGGGACAGGGGAGGAGGGCTACACCTTC.